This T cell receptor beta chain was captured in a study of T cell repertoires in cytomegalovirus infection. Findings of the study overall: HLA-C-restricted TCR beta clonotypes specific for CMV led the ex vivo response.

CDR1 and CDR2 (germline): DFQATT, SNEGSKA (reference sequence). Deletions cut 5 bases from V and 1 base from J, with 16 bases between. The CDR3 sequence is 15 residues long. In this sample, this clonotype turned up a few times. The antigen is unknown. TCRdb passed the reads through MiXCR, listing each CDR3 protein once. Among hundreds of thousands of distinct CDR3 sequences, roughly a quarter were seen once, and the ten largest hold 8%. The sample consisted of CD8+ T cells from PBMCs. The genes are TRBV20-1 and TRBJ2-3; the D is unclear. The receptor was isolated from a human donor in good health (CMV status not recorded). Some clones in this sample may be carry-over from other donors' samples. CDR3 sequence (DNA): TGCAGTGCTTGCCCCCGTTCTAGAGGCACAGATACGCAGTATTTT. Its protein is CSACPRSRGTDTQYF.